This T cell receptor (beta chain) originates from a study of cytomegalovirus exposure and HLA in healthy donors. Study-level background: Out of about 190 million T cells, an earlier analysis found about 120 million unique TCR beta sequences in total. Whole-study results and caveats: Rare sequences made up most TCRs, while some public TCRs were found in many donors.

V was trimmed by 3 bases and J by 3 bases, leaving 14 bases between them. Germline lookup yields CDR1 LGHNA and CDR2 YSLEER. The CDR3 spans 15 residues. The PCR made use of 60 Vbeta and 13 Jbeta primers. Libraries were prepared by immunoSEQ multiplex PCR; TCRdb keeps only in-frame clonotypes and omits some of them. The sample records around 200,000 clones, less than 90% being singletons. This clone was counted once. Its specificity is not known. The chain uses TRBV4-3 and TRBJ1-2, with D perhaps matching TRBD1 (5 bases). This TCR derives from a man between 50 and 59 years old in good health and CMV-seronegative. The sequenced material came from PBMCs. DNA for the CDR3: TGCGCCAGCAGCCAGACAAGGCAGGGCCACTATGGCTACACCTTC. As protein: CASSQTRQGHYGYTF.